This T cell receptor (beta chain) is from a study of B cell selection in AIRE deficiency. Measured with immunoSEQ multiplex PCR; TCRdb has only the in-frame clones, and not every one. The repertoire includes under 30,000 clones, approximately 96% of them detected once, and about 0.2% sits in the top ten. The sorted conventional CD4 T cells were gated as CD4+CD127+. Trimming took 8 bases from V and 7 from J, leaving 20 bases between them. This CDR3 is built from 15 residues. Germline V CDR1 and CDR2: SGHVS, FQNEAQ. The genes are TRBV7-8 and TRBJ2-2, with D hard to call. The origin of this receptor is a human donor with AIRE deficiency. Material: conventional CD4+ T cells sorted from PBMCs. CDR3 sequence: CASRRLFGYDGELFF. The CDR3 DNA follows: TGTGCCAGCCGGAGACTCTTTGGGTATGACGGGGAGCTGTTTTTT.